Below are 18 T cell receptor beta chains sequenced from a single sample in a study of vaccination and CD4 T cells after COVID-19. Regarding time point: late sampling 161 to 241 days after vaccination in three convalescent patients. The sample's treatment: approximately 9-day PBMC culture with coronavirus spike peptide pools or control peptides (ViraFEST assay). These TCRs' antigens remain unknown. Cultured CD4+ T-cell DNA underwent Oncomine TCR Beta short-read sequencing. MiXCR was run by TCRdb on the PCR reads, yielding one entry per CDR3 protein. The table lists roughly 18,000 distinct CDR3 sequences, over 35% of them singletons. Sample: CD4+ T cells from blood, cultured in vitro, taken about 7 months after SARS-CoV-2 vaccination. All receptors come from a human donor who had recovered from COVID-19.

CDR3 residues: CASSYPGLASGNEQYF. Written as DNA, the CDR3 is TGTGCCAGCAGTTACCCGGGACTAGCGAGCGGTAACGAGCAGTACTTC. The gene calls are TRBV6-2 or TRBV6-3 and TRBJ2-7; 10 nucleotides agree with TRBD2. This CDR3 is 16 amino acids long. Germline CDR1 is MNHEY and CDR2 is SVGEGT. V dropped 2 bases and J dropped 5; count of bases not matched to a gene: 9.

The chain uses TRBV7-8 and TRBJ2-7; 9 bases map to TRBD1. The trim removed 5 bases at V and 3 bases at J, leaving 5 bases unmatched. This CDR3 is built from 14 residues. Germline values: CDR1 SGHVS, CDR2 FQNEAQ. The CDR3 region is CASSRDREIYEQYF. In DNA form, the CDR3 reads TGTGCCAGCAGCCGGGACAGGGAAATCTACGAGCAGTACTTC.

The chain has TRBV7-3 and TRBJ2-3; D is possibly TRBD1 (6 bases). Looked up from germline, CDR1 is SGHTA and CDR2 is FQGTGA. CDR3 length: 13 amino acids. V lost 5 bases to trimming and J lost 9 bases, with 15 bases between them. Written as DNA, the CDR3 is TGTGCCAGCAGCATTAACAGGGATAGCACGCAGTATTTT. This sequence encodes CASSINRDSTQYF.

The table lists this clonotype with a count of one. This chain uses TRBV2 with TRBJ2-7; TRBD2 matches 15 bases. The V segment lost 6 bases and the J segment 6 bases; nucleotides outside the gene matches: 12. The CDR3 spans 17 residues. Per the germline V gene, CDR1 is SNHLY and CDR2 is FYNNEI. The CDR3 nucleotides are TGTGCCAGCAGCGAAAGGACTAGCGGGAGGGCCGGTGGCGAGCAGTACTTC. This sequence encodes CASSERTSGRAGGEQYF.

This clonotype was detected only a few times. J is TRBJ2-2 and V is TRBV7-3; perhaps TRBD1 as D (5 bases). CDR1 and CDR2 from the germline V gene are SGHTA and FQGTGA. V dropped 6 bases and J dropped 4 bases, with 12 bases sitting between them. This CDR3 is built from 14 residues. The DNA for the CDR3 is TGTGCCAGCAGGCTGCAGGGTATCACCGGGGAGCTGTTTTTT. Amino acid sequence: CASRLQGITGELFF.

This clonotype ranks as medium-sized. This chain uses TRBV27 with TRBJ1-6; no clear D. V was shortened by 3 bases and J by 10 bases, with 10 bases between the two germline ends. CDR1 and CDR2 (germline): MNHEY, SMNVEV (reference sequence). The CDR3 is 13 residues long. The CDR3 bases are TGTGCCAGCAGTTTTTGGAACGGATCACCCCTCCACTTT. Protein product: CASSFWNGSPLHF.

Concerning this clonotype: A junction boundary mismatches the germline segment, possibly from a read error. V gene TRBV7-7 combines with J gene TRBJ1-1, with D unclear. Germline V gene sequence: CDR1 SSHAT, CDR2 FNYEAQ (reference sequence). The length of the CDR3 is 13 residues. CDR3 residues: CASSAQVNTEAFF. The CDR3 nucleotides are TGTGCTAGCAGCGCCCAGGTGAACACTGAAGCTTTCTTT.

The DNA of the CDR3 is TGTGCCAGTAGTGTGCGAGGGAACACTGAAGCTTTCTTT. The encoded protein is CASSVRGNTEAFF. The chain carries TRBV19 and TRBJ1-1; D is undetermined. CDR1 and CDR2 (germline): LNHDA, SQIVND (reference sequence). Trimming removed 5 bases from V and 1 base from J, with 8 bases in between. The CDR3 runs 13 residues.

J is TRBJ1-6 and V is TRBV4-2; 7 nucleotides align to TRBD1. The CDR3 is 16 residues long. Unmatched junction bases numbered 7, after V lost 2 bases and J lost 6 bases. Germline V CDR1 and CDR2: LGHNA, YNFKEQ. CDR3 residues: CASSQPGTDLNSPLHF. The CDR3 bases are TGTGCCAGCAGCCAACCAGGGACAGATCTTAATTCACCCCTCCACTTT.

This clonotype occurred a few times. This sequence joins TRBV6-5 and TRBJ1-1; D is undetermined. The CDR3 is made up of 15 amino acids. The V end was cut by 2 bases, the J end by 0 bases, with 10 bases between. CDR1 is MNHEY and CDR2 is SVGAGI in the germline V gene. The CDR3 sequence is CASSYSPSMNTEAFF. DNA of the CDR3: TGTGCCAGCAGTTACAGTCCCAGTATGAACACTGAAGCTTTCTTT.

The rearrangement links TRBV2 to TRBJ1-5; D might be TRBD1 (5 bases). With 5 bases removed from V and 0 bases from J, the gap between germline ends came to 11 bases. The CDR3 has 15 amino acids. Germline CDR1 SNHLY, CDR2 FYNNEI. CDR3 sequence: CASSRTPYSNQPQHF. For the CDR3, the DNA is TGTGCCAGCAGTAGGACACCTTATAGCAATCAGCCCCAGCATTTT.

Here the CDR3 reads CATSDLRDRGGETQYF. The CDR3 DNA follows: TGTGCCACCAGTGATTTGAGGGACAGGGGGGGAGAGACCCAGTACTTC. The rearrangement links TRBV24-1 to TRBJ2-5; 11 nucleotides align to TRBD1. This CDR3 contains 16 residues. With V trimmed by 0 bases and J by 4 bases, 3 bases remained unmatched. CDR1 is KGHDR and CDR2 is SFDVKD in the germline V gene.

The chain carries TRBV7-2 and TRBJ2-7, with D possibly TRBD2 on 5 matching bases. From germline, CDR1 is SGHTA and CDR2 FQGNSA. V was shortened by 2 bases and J by 4 bases, with 12 bases between the two germline ends. CDR3 length: 14 residues. The CDR3 protein is CASSLSWGEYEQYF. Written as DNA, the CDR3 is TGTGCCAGCAGCTTAAGTTGGGGAGAATACGAGCAGTACTTC.

CDR3 region: CASSPRDRDTEAFF. CDR3 coding DNA: TGCGCCAGCAGCCCCCGGGACAGGGACACTGAAGCTTTCTTT. The chain joins TRBV5-1 to TRBJ1-1, with TRBD1 identical over 9 bases. In germline, CDR1 is SGHRS, CDR2 YFSETQ. V was pared by 4 bases and J by 3 bases, with 4 bases of the junction left unmatched. The CDR3 sequence is 14 residues long. The variable domain in full, completed from reference TRBV5-1 and TRBJ1-1, reads KAGVTQTPRYLIKTRGQQVTLSCSPISGHRSVSWYQQTPGQGLQFLFEYFSETQRNKGNFPGRFSGRQFSNSRSEMNVSTLELGDSALYLCASSPRDRDTEAFFGQGTRLTVV.

The chain employs TRBV2 and TRBJ2-1, with D possibly matching TRBD1 (6 bases). Germline V lookup: CDR1 SNHLY, CDR2 FYNNEI. The CDR3 loop spans 12 amino acids. V dropped 8 bases and J dropped 5 bases, with 10 bases sitting between them. CDR3 loop: CASDRLDNEQFF. The CDR3 DNA reads TGTGCCAGCGACAGGTTGGACAATGAGCAGTTCTTC.

This clonotype counts as medium-sized. The V call is TRBV7-3, the J call TRBJ1-5; 9 bases map to TRBD1. V lost 2 bases and J lost 2; bases outside the gene matches: 7. Germline V gene lookup returns CDR1 SGHTA and CDR2 FQGTGA. This CDR3 has 17 residues. This CDR3 reads CASSLAQGARGNQPQHF. The DNA of the CDR3 is TGTGCCAGCAGCTTAGCACAGGGGGCAAGGGGCAATCAGCCCCAGCATTTT.

The chain couples TRBV18 to TRBJ2-5; D is uncertain. Germline CDR1 reads KGHSH; CDR2 reads LQKENI. The V end was cut by 2 bases, the J end by 3 bases, with 10 bases between. CDR3 length: 14 residues. The CDR3 protein is CASSPVGSKETQYF. CDR3 in DNA: TGTGCCAGCTCACCAGTGGGGTCTAAAGAGACCCAGTACTTC.

V is TRBV7-9 and J is TRBJ2-6; D not certain. CDR1 is SEHNR, CDR2 FQNEAQ, per germline (reference sequence). This CDR3 region has 15 residues. Trimming pared 4 bases from V and 4 bases from J, leaving 11 bases between. The CDR3 is CASSSSLPGANVLTF. The CDR3 DNA is TGTGCCAGCAGCTCGAGTCTGCCCGGGGCCAACGTCCTGACTTTC.